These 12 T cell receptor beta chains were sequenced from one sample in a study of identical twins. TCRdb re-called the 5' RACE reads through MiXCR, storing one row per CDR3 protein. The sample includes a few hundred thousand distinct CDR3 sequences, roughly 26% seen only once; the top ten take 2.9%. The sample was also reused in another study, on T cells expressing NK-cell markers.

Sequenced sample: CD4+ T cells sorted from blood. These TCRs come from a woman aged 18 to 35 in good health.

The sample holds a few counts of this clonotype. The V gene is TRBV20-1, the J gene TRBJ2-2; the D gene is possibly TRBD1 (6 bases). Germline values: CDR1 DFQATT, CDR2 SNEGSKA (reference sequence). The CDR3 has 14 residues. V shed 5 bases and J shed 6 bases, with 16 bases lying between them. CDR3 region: CSARTGNGAGELFF. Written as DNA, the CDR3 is TGCAGTGCTCGAACAGGGAACGGTGCCGGGGAGCTGTTTTTT.

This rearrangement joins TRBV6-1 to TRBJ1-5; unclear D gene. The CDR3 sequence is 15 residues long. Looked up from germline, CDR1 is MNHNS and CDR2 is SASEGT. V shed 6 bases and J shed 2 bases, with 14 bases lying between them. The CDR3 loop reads CASSQKGLGNQPQHF. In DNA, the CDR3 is TGTGCCAGCAGCCAAAAGGGTCTGGGCAATCAGCCCCAGCATTTT.

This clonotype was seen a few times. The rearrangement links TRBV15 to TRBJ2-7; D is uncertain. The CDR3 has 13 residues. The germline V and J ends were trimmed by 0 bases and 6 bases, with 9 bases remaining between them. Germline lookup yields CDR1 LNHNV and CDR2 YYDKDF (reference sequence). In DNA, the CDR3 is TGTGCCACCAGCAGAGATCAAACCTTCGAGCAGTACTTC. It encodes CATSRDQTFEQYF.

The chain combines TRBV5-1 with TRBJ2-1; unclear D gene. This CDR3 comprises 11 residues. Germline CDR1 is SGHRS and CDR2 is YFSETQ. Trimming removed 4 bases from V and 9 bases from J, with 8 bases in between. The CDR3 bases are TGCGCCAGCAGCCAATCCAGTGAGCAGTTCTTC. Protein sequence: CASSQSSEQFF. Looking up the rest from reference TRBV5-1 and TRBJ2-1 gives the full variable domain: KAGVTQTPRYLIKTRGQQVTLSCSPISGHRSVSWYQQTPGQGLQFLFEYFSETQRNKGNFPGRFSGRQFSNSRSEMNVSTLELGDSALYLCASSQSSEQFFGPGTRLTVL.

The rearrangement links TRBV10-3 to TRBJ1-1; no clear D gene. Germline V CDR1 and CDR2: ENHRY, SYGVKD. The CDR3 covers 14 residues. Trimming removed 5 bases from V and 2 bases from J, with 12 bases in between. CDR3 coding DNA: TGTGCCATCAGTCCGGGAGGGCAAAACACTGAAGCTTTCTTT. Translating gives CAISPGGQNTEAFF.

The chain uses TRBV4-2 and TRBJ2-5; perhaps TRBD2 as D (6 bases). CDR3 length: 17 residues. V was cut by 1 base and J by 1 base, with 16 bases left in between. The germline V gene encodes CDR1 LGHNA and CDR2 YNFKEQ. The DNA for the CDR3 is TGTGCCAGCAGCCAAGTAAATGAGGCGGGGCTCCAAGAGACCCAGTACTTC. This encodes CASSQVNEAGLQETQYF.

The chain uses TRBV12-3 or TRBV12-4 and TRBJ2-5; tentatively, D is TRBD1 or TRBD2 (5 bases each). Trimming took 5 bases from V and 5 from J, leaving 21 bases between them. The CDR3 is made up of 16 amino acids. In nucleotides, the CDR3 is TGTGCCAGCAGTCAACAAGGGACCCGGCCAGGGGAGACCCAGTACTTC. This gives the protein CASSQQGTRPGETQYF.

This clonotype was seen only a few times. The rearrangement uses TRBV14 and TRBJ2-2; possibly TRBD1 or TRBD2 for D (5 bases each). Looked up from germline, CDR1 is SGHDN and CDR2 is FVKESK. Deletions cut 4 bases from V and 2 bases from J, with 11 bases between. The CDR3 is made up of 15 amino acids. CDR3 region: CASSRPGTNTGELFF. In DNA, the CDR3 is TGTGCCAGCAGCCGGCCGGGGACCAACACCGGGGAGCTGTTTTTT.

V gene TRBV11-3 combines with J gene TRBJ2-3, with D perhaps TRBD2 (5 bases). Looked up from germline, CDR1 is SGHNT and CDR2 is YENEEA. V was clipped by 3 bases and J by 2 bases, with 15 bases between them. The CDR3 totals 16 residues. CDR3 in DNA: TGTGCCAGCAGCTTCGGTCGTCAGAGGGCCACAGATACGCAGTATTTT. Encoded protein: CASSFGRQRATDTQYF.

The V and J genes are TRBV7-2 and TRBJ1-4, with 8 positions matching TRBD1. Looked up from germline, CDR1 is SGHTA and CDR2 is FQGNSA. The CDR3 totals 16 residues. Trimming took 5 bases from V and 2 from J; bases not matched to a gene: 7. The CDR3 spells CASSPRQGLTNEKLFF. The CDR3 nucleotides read TGTGCCAGCAGCCCCAGACAGGGGCTCACTAATGAAAAACTGTTTTTT.

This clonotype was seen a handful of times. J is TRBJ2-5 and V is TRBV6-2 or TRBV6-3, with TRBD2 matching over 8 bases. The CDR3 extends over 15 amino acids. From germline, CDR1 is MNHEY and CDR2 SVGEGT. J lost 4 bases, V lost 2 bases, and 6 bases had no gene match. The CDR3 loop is CASSYPTGTRETQYF. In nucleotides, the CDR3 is TGTGCCAGCAGTTACCCGACCGGGACTAGAGAGACCCAGTACTTC.

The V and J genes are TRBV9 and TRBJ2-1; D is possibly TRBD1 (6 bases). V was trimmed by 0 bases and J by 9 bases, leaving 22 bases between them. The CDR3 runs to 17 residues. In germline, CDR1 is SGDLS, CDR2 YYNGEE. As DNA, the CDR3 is TGTGCCAGCAGCGTAGAAGGATGGGTGGCAGGGGAGCGTGAGCAGTTCTTC. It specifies CASSVEGWVAGEREQFF.